The rows below give T cell receptor beta chains drawn from one sample of a study of vaccination and CD4 T cells after COVID-19. What these receptors recognize is not known. TCRdb recomputed calls from the PCR reads with MiXCR, one row per CDR3 protein. Seen here are 18,000 or so distinct CDR3 sequences, about 38% observed once, and the top ten hold approximately 26%. Material: CD4+ T cells from blood, cultured in vitro, obtained before SARS-CoV-2 vaccination. These receptors came from a human donor who received a COVID-19 vaccine. Both conserved end residues are part of each CDR3. The D gene is left open where the match is weak. Expanded clones get a size class; other rows say once, few or many, or leave the size out.

v_gene: TRBV19; d_gene: .; j_gene: TRBJ2-1; len: 11; abundance: .; CDR3aa: CASSIQNEQFF; CDR3nt: TGTGCCAGTAGTATACAAAATGAGCAGTTCTTC
v_gene: TRBV7-9; d_gene: .; j_gene: TRBJ1-1; len: 15; abundance: .; CDR3aa: CASSLNPGQNTEAFF; CDR3nt: TGCGCCAGCAGCCTGAATCCGGGACAGAACACTGAAGCTTTCTTT
v_gene: TRBV6-1; d_gene: .; j_gene: TRBJ1-2; len: 14; abundance: .; CDR3aa: CASSENRANYGYTF; CDR3nt: TGTGCCAGCAGTGAAAACAGGGCGAACTATGGCTACACCTTC
v_gene: TRBV2; d_gene: .; j_gene: TRBJ1-5; len: 13; abundance: few; CDR3aa: CASSGQGGQPQHF; CDR3nt: TGTGCCAGCAGCGGGCAGGGAGGTCAGCCCCAGCATTTT
v_gene: TRBV7-2; d_gene: .; j_gene: TRBJ1-6; len: 16; abundance: .; CDR3aa: CASSPTSPRGDSPLHF; CDR3nt: TGTGCCAGCAGCCCTACAAGTCCCAGGGGAGATTCACCCCTCCACTTT
v_gene: TRBV2; d_gene: .; j_gene: TRBJ1-2; len: 14; abundance: few; CDR3aa: CASSETVLGYGYTF; CDR3nt: TGTGCCAGCAGTGAAACGGTATTGGGGTATGGCTACACCTTC
v_gene: TRBV20-1; d_gene: TRBD1; j_gene: TRBJ2-5; len: 11; abundance: few; CDR3aa: CSVQGRETQYF; CDR3nt: TGCAGTGTACAGGGGCGGGAGACCCAGTACTTC
v_gene: TRBV27; d_gene: .; j_gene: TRBJ1-5; len: 15; abundance: few; CDR3aa: CASSLSGGRGQPQHF; CDR3nt: TGTGCCAGCAGTTTATCGGGCGGCCGGGGTCAGCCCCAGCATTTT
v_gene: TRBV19; d_gene: .; j_gene: TRBJ1-1; len: 15; abundance: .; CDR3aa: CASRARAIQGTEAFF; CDR3nt: TGTGCCAGTAGGGCGAGGGCCATCCAGGGCACTGAAGCTTTCTTT
v_gene: TRBV20-1; d_gene: .; j_gene: TRBJ1-4; len: 16; abundance: medium-sized; CDR3aa: CSARDPSTASNEKLFF; CDR3nt: TGCAGTGCTAGAGATCCCTCGACAGCCTCTAATGAAAAACTGTTTTTT
v_gene: TRBV19; d_gene: .; j_gene: TRBJ2-3; len: 13; abundance: .; CDR3aa: CASSTRDTDTQYF; CDR3nt: TGTGCCAGTAGTACCCGAGACACAGATACGCAGTATTTT
v_gene: TRBV6-1; d_gene: .; j_gene: TRBJ2-7; len: 14; abundance: .; CDR3aa: CASKDRTSSYEQYF; CDR3nt: TGTGCCAGCAAAGACAGGACCTCTTCCTACGAGCAGTACTTC
v_gene: TRBV7-8; d_gene: .; j_gene: TRBJ2-3; len: 12; abundance: .; CDR3aa: CASSLQRDTQYF; CDR3nt: TGTGCCAGCAGCTTACAGAGAGATACGCAGTATTTT
v_gene: TRBV2; d_gene: TRBD1; j_gene: TRBJ1-2; len: 14; abundance: few; CDR3aa: CASSEQGAFYGYTF; CDR3nt: TGTGCCAGCAGTGAGCAGGGGGCCTTCTATGGCTACACCTTC
v_gene: TRBV30; d_gene: TRBD1; j_gene: TRBJ1-5; len: 14; abundance: .; CDR3aa: CAWSGTGGYQPQHF; CDR3nt: TGTGCCTGGAGTGGGACAGGGGGATATCAGCCCCAGCATTTT
v_gene: TRBV12-3/TRBV12-4; d_gene: TRBD1; j_gene: TRBJ2-5; len: 14; abundance: .; CDR3aa: CASTGTGNQETQYF; CDR3nt: TGTGCCAGCACCGGGACAGGGAACCAAGAGACCCAGTACTTC
v_gene: TRBV30; d_gene: .; j_gene: TRBJ2-2; len: 13; abundance: .; CDR3aa: CAWSVVATGELFF; CDR3nt: TGTGCCTGGAGTGTAGTTGCGACCGGGGAGCTGTTTTTT
v_gene: TRBV21-1; d_gene: .; j_gene: TRBJ1-5; len: 17; abundance: once; CDR3aa: CASSNRRGGAYDQPQHF; CDR3nt: TGTGCCAGCAGCAATCGCCGTGGCGGTGCATACGATCAACCCCAGCATTTT
v_gene: TRBV7-8; d_gene: TRBD1; j_gene: TRBJ1-1; len: 14; abundance: .; CDR3aa: CASNMDRGYTEAFF; CDR3nt: TGTGCCAGCAACATGGACAGGGGGTACACTGAAGCTTTCTTT
v_gene: TRBV6-5; d_gene: .; j_gene: TRBJ2-3; len: 14; abundance: .; CDR3aa: CASSYLGREDTQYF; CDR3nt: TGTGCCAGCAGCTACCTAGGTAGGGAAGATACGCAGTATTTT
v_gene: TRBV30; d_gene: TRBD1; j_gene: TRBJ1-1; len: 14; abundance: .; CDR3aa: CAWTLGGPNTEAFF; CDR3nt: TGTGCCTGGACCCTAGGGGGCCCGAACACTGAAGCTTTCTTT
v_gene: TRBV3-1; d_gene: TRBD2; j_gene: TRBJ2-5; len: 15; abundance: .; CDR3aa: CASSQDPRGEETQYF; CDR3nt: TGTGCCAGCAGCCAAGATCCGCGGGGGGAAGAGACCCAGTACTTC
v_gene: TRBV7-9; d_gene: .; j_gene: TRBJ1-1; len: 14; abundance: .; CDR3aa: CASSLMGQNTEAFF; CDR3nt: TGTGCCAGCAGCCTAATGGGACAGAACACTGAAGCTTTCTTT
v_gene: TRBV3-1; d_gene: .; j_gene: TRBJ2-5; len: 13; abundance: .; CDR3aa: CASSQNGGETQYF; CDR3nt: TGTGCCAGCAGCCAAAACGGGGGTGAGACCCAGTACTTC
v_gene: TRBV10-2; d_gene: TRBD2; j_gene: TRBJ2-1; len: 15; abundance: .; CDR3aa: CASRDVSGGAYEQFF; CDR3nt: TGCGCCAGCAGGGATGTAAGCGGGGGGGCGTATGAGCAGTTCTTC
v_gene: TRBV20-1; d_gene: TRBD2; j_gene: TRBJ2-2; len: 16; abundance: .; CDR3aa: CGARVPSGVGTGELFF; CDR3nt: TGCGGTGCTAGAGTACCTAGCGGGGTGGGCACCGGGGAGCTGTTTTTT
v_gene: TRBV20-1; d_gene: TRBD1; j_gene: TRBJ1-1; len: 12; abundance: .; CDR3aa: CSVDRASAEAFF; CDR3nt: TGCAGTGTTGACAGGGCGTCCGCTGAAGCTTTCTTT
v_gene: TRBV6-1; d_gene: .; j_gene: TRBJ1-1; len: 14; abundance: .; CDR3aa: CASSFASGATEAFF; CDR3nt: TGTGCCAGCAGCTTTGCTTCGGGGGCCACTGAAGCTTTCTTT
v_gene: TRBV6-1; d_gene: TRBD1; j_gene: TRBJ1-2; len: 16; abundance: few; CDR3aa: CATLPQGGTPRNGYTF; CDR3nt: TGTGCGACCCTACCCCAGGGGGGCACCCCCCGAAATGGCTACACCTTC
v_gene: TRBV24-1; d_gene: .; j_gene: TRBJ2-6; len: 16; abundance: few; CDR3aa: CATSDSTSSGANVLTF; CDR3nt: TGTGCCACCAGTGACTCCACGAGCTCTGGGGCCAACGTCCTGACTTTC
v_gene: TRBV20-1; d_gene: .; j_gene: TRBJ2-7; len: 15; abundance: .; CDR3aa: CSARDRGDPHYEQYF; CDR3nt: TGCAGTGCTAGAGATCGCGGGGACCCCCACTACGAGCAGTACTTC
v_gene: TRBV20-1; d_gene: .; j_gene: TRBJ1-5; len: 15; abundance: few; CDR3aa: CSARDPTGTNQPQHF; CDR3nt: TGCAGTGCTAGAGACCCTACAGGGACCAATCAGCCCCAGCATTTT
v_gene: TRBV10-3; d_gene: .; j_gene: TRBJ2-7; len: 11; abundance: .; CDR3aa: CALGDAYEQYF; CDR3nt: TGTGCCCTCGGGGACGCCTACGAGCAGTACTTC
v_gene: TRBV20-1; d_gene: .; j_gene: TRBJ2-5; len: 14; abundance: .; CDR3aa: CSVGRYGAQETQYF; CDR3nt: TGCAGTGTCGGTCGTTACGGGGCACAAGAGACCCAGTACTTC
v_gene: TRBV7-8; d_gene: .; j_gene: TRBJ1-1; len: 16; abundance: few; CDR3aa: CASSLAMSLLGTEAFF; CDR3nt: TGTGCCAGCAGCTTGGCGATGTCTCTCTTGGGCACTGAAGCTTTCTTT